Included here is one T cell receptor (beta chain) sequence, with context. In the original analysis: Nucleated cell counts were estimated from reference gene primer amplification. TCRdb's copy holds only in-frame clones and misses some; the assay was immunoSEQ multiplex PCR. From that table come the V and J calls and clone size; the DNA was used to work out D and trimming. The data show 200,000 to 300,000 clones, around four fifths seen once. The record originates from a study of blood T cell repertoires in COVID-19. Turning to the study itself: Collection of acute and convalescent COVID-19 samples took place in the United States, Italy and Spain. PBMCs, B-cell-depleted T cells, or T cells were the source of the cDNA or gDNA that made up the material.

The V and J ends lost 6 bases and 7 bases, in that order; junction bases with no gene match: 9. This CDR3 spans 13 amino acids. Germline V CDR1 and CDR2: SQVTM, ANQGSEA. The genes are TRBV29-1 and TRBJ2-7; 10 bases line up with TRBD2. The sequence was obtained from a woman in her fifties or sixties with active or convalescent COVID-19. Input material: peripheral blood. The CDR3 DNA is TGCAGCGTGGCACTAGCGGGATTGCGAGAGCAGTACTTC. This sequence encodes CSVALAGLREQYF.